Below are 19 T cell receptor beta chains sequenced from a single sample in a study of T cells in Graves' hyperthyroidism and ophthalmopathy. Amplification yielded TCR beta CDR3 regions, with RNA transcripts as the source. The HTBI primer set served for first-round RT-PCR of the TCR CDR3. TCRdb called the multiplex PCR reads again in MiXCR, with one record for every CDR3 protein. The sample consists of 390,000 or so distinct CDR3 sequences, roughly 14% of them appearing once. Input material: blood. All receptors derive from a young man with Graves' ophthalmopathy.

The chain recombines TRBV13 with TRBJ2-6; 7 bases line up with TRBD2. This CDR3 has 19 residues. The junction had 16 bases not matched to a gene; V was cut back by 6 bases and J by 2 bases. Germline V gene lookup returns CDR1 PRHDT and CDR2 FYEKMQ (reference sequence). The CDR3 DNA is TGTGCCAGCAGTGCCCCGTTCGGCGGGGAGGGGCCTGGGGCCAACGTCCTGACTTTC. It yields the protein CASSAPFGGEGPGANVLTF.

This chain links TRBV7-9 with TRBJ1-6; 8 bases match TRBD1. The CDR3 is 14 residues long. CDR1 and CDR2 from the germline V gene are SEHNR and FQNEAQ (reference sequence). V lost 5 bases to trimming and J lost 9 bases; unmatched junction nucleotides: 6. CDR3 residues: CASSPWTGFSPLHF. CDR3 nucleotides: TGTGCCAGCAGCCCATGGACAGGGTTTTCACCCCTCCACTTT.

This clonotype was observed at least ten times. CDR3 coding DNA: TGTGCCAGCAGCTTAAGGTTTGGCGAGCAGTACTTC. Translated: CASSLRFGEQYF. This chain connects TRBV13 to TRBJ2-7; D uncertain. The CDR3 sequence is 12 residues long. Trimming removed 2 bases at V and 6 bases at J, with 8 bases between. Germline CDR1 is PRHDT and CDR2 is FYEKMQ (reference sequence).

This clonotype was counted ten times or more. The chain is built from TRBV7-9 and TRBJ1-1; TRBD1 might be the D (5 bases). This CDR3 has 17 amino acids. Germline CDR1 reads SEHNR; CDR2 reads FQNEAQ (reference sequence). The ends were cut back, 1 base at V and 5 bases at J, with 20 bases in the middle. The CDR3 DNA reads as TGTGCCAGCAGCTTAGAGGGATCCGTGGCAGGGCGGACTGAAGCTTTCTTT. Encoded protein: CASSLEGSVAGRTEAFF.

This clonotype was found many times. CDR3 in DNA: TGTGCCAGCAGCTTATCGCAAACAGATACGCAGTATTTT. Its translation is CASSLSQTDTQYF. The chain joins TRBV11-3 to TRBJ2-3; D is undetermined. The V and J ends lost 2 bases and 3 bases respectively, with 6 bases between them. The CDR3 loop spans 13 amino acids. Germline CDR1 SGHNT, CDR2 YENEEA. Full variable domain (rest looked up from reference TRBV11-3 and TRBJ2-3): EAGVVQSPRYKIIEKKQPVAFWCNPISGHNTLYWYLQNLGQGPELLIRYENEEAVDDSQLPKDRFSAERLKGVDSTLKIQPAELGDSAVYLCASSLSQTDTQYFGPGTRLTVL.

This clonotype was counted ten times or more. The V gene is TRBV2, the J gene TRBJ1-5; D is uncertain. The germline CDR1 and CDR2 sequences are SNHLY and FYNNEI. This CDR3 is 15 amino acids long. V lost 5 bases and J 0 bases, leaving 11 bases between the germline ends. Written as DNA, the CDR3 is TGTGCCAGCAGTTCGGACTGGGGTAGCAATCAGCCCCAGCATTTT. Translation: CASSSDWGSNQPQHF.

Ten or more counts support this clonotype. The chain joins TRBV29-1 to TRBJ2-5; a possible D gene is TRBD2 (6 bases). There are 13 residues in the CDR3. Germline CDR1 and CDR2: SQVTM and ANQGSEA. V was cut by 4 bases and J by 4 bases, with 13 bases left in between. As DNA, the CDR3 is TGCAGCGTTGCGGGGGTGATACTAGAGACCCAGTACTTC. Encoded protein: CSVAGVILETQYF.

This clonotype was observed a few times. CDR3 sequence: CASSGPNPSYNEQFF. The CDR3 DNA reads as TGTGCCAGCAGCGGGCCCAATCCCTCCTACAATGAGCAGTTCTTC. J is TRBJ2-1 and V is TRBV9; the D is unclear. Germline CDR1 and CDR2: SGDLS and YYNGEE. The ends were cut back, 3 bases at V and 0 bases at J, with 10 bases in the middle. The CDR3 runs to 15 residues.

The rearrangement links TRBV6-2 or TRBV6-3 to TRBJ2-5; 10 bases align to TRBD1. V shed 1 base, J shed 2 bases, and the junction held 10 bases outside the gene matches. Germline CDR1 MNHEY, CDR2 SVGEGT. The CDR3 spans 18 residues. This CDR3 is CASSYFQIRTGGQETQYF. DNA for the CDR3: TGTGCCAGCAGTTACTTCCAGATTAGGACAGGGGGTCAAGAGACCCAGTACTTC.

The J gene is TRBJ2-7, the V gene TRBV20-1, with 8 bases aligning to TRBD2. Losses at the gene ends were 0 bases for V and 7 bases for J; bases not matched to a gene: 11. CDR3 length: 15 amino acids. Germline V gene lookup returns CDR1 DFQATT and CDR2 SNEGSKA (reference sequence). DNA of the CDR3: TGCAGTGCTAGAGATTACAGGACTAGCCTGGGGGAGCAGTACTTC. Its protein is CSARDYRTSLGEQYF.

This clonotype was detected a few times. The V gene is TRBV20-1, the J gene TRBJ2-2; the match to TRBD1 covers 7 bases. Germline V CDR1 and CDR2: DFQATT, SNEGSKA (reference sequence). V gave up 0 bases and J gave up 5 bases; unmatched junction bases: 6. The CDR3 loop spans 15 amino acids. CDR3 nucleotides: TGCAGTGCTAGAGATCTCAGCAGGGGGACCGGGGAGCTGTTTTTT. It yields the protein CSARDLSRGTGELFF.

This clonotype was observed a handful of times. V is TRBV4-1 and J is TRBJ1-5, with TRBD1 identical over 9 bases. Germline-derived CDR1 and CDR2 are MGHRA and YSYEKL. V trimming: 5 bases; J trimming: 4 bases; junction bases outside the gene matches: 6. This CDR3 spans 15 amino acids. CDR3 residues: CASSADRGRNQPQHF. CDR3 nucleotides: TGCGCCAGCAGCGCGGACAGGGGAAGGAATCAGCCCCAGCATTTT.

This chain connects TRBV6-1 to TRBJ1-2; TRBD1 might be the D (6 bases). The CDR3 length is 14 residues. CDR1 is MNHNS and CDR2 is SASEGT in the germline V gene. The V gene lost 10 bases and the J gene lost 4 bases, with 19 bases spanning the gap. The CDR3 is CATAGTGRSYGYTF. The CDR3 DNA follows: TGTGCCACAGCAGGCACAGGGCGTAGCTATGGCTACACCTTC.

The rearrangement uses TRBV7-9 and TRBJ2-7, with D maybe TRBD2 (6 bases). The CDR3 has 15 amino acids. Germline CDR1 and CDR2: SEHNR and FQNEAQ (reference sequence). V was pared by 5 bases and J by 2 bases, with 16 bases between. CDR3 residues: CASSPSPGTPYEQYF. The DNA for the CDR3 is TGTGCCAGCAGCCCCTCCCCCGGGACTCCCTACGAGCAGTACTTC.

This clonotype was seen repeatedly, ten times or more. The gene calls are TRBV6-1 and TRBJ1-1; D possibly corresponds to TRBD1 (6 bases). The ends were cut back, 7 bases at V and 1 base at J, with 10 bases in the middle. The germline V gene encodes CDR1 MNHNS and CDR2 SASEGT. CDR3 length: 13 amino acids. CDR3 protein: CASIIRGNTEAFF. DNA of the CDR3: TGTGCCAGCATTATCAGGGGGAACACTGAAGCTTTCTTT.

The chain couples TRBV20-1 to TRBJ2-1, with D perhaps TRBD2 (6 bases). The length of the CDR3 is 15 residues. Germline V CDR1 and CDR2: DFQATT, SNEGSKA (reference sequence). The germline V and J ends were trimmed by 0 bases and 11 bases, with 20 bases remaining between them. CDR3 sequence: CSARDVRELTRKQFF. The CDR3 DNA sequence: TGCAGTGCTAGAGATGTTCGGGAGTTGACTAGAAAGCAGTTCTTC.

This chain links TRBV18 with TRBJ1-1; D unresolved. V gave up 5 bases and J gave up 0 bases, with 10 bases separating them. The germline CDR1 and CDR2 sequences are KGHSH and LQKENI. This CDR3 has 14 amino acids. The CDR3 bases are TGTGCCAGCTCAGGACGGAGCATGAACACTGAAGCTTTCTTT. This gives the protein CASSGRSMNTEAFF.

This clonotype was detected many times. The chain couples TRBV13 to TRBJ2-1; 9 nucleotides match TRBD1. The germline CDR1 and CDR2 sequences are PRHDT and FYEKMQ (reference sequence). The CDR3 contains 15 residues. With 5 bases clipped from V and 6 bases from J, the junction kept 8 bases outside the gene matches. CDR3 loop: CASSPGTGRANEQFF. CDR3 nucleotides: TGTGCCAGCAGCCCCGGGACAGGGAGGGCCAATGAGCAGTTCTTC.

This clonotype was recorded many times. The junction differs from germline at one of its ends, possibly a read error. V and J are TRBV30 and TRBJ1-5; perhaps TRBD1 as D (6 bases). This CDR3 is built from 12 residues. CDR1 and CDR2 (germline): GTSNPN, SVGIG (reference sequence). The CDR3 protein is CAWSGTGTPIYF. CDR3 nucleotides: TGTGCCTGGAGTGGTACCGGGACACCCATTTATTTT.